Listed below are T cell receptor beta chains from one sample, sequenced in a study of T-cell reconstitution after alpha-beta-depleted transplantation in children. TCRdb reanalysed the PCR reads using MiXCR and keeps one entry per CDR3 protein. This table has some 400,000 distinct CDR3 sequences, about 20% appearing once. The sequencing used PBMCs from the stem cell graft donor, collected from the stem cell graft. The source is a human donor who donated a stem cell graft to a child with acute myeloid leukemia. CDR3s include the opening cysteine and the closing phenylalanine or tryptophan. The D gene is left open where the match is weak. The listing skips clone size in some rows; elsewhere it reads once, few, many or a size class.

TRBV4-1	TRBJ2-1	15	NA	TRBD2	TGCGCCAGCAGCCAAGTAGGGACTAGAGTCAATGAGCAGTTCTTC	CASSQVGTRVNEQFF
TRBV5-1	TRBJ2-5	15	NA	NA	TGCGCCAGCAGCTTGGCCGGGGGAAACCGAGAGACCCAGTACTTC	CASSLAGGNRETQYF
TRBV7-2	TRBJ2-1	15	NA	TRBD2	TGTGCCAGCAGCTCATCTAGCGGCCCATACAATGAGCAGTTCTTC	CASSSSSGPYNEQFF
TRBV5-1	TRBJ2-3	15	once	NA	TGCGCCAGCAGCGCGCCGAGACAGGCGGAGGATACGCAGTATTTT	CASSAPRQAEDTQYF
TRBV20-1	TRBJ2-1	14	many	NA	TGCAGTGCCCCGGTCGTCCCCCCATACAATGAGCAGTTCTTC	CSAPVVPPYNEQFF
TRBV7-9	TRBJ2-7	15	few	NA	TGTGCCAGCAGCTTAGAGTCTGGGGACTCCTACGAGCAGTACTTC	CASSLESGDSYEQYF
TRBV12-3/TRBV12-4	TRBJ2-3	13	few	NA	TGTGCCAGCAGTTGGGGGGAAGCGGATACGCAGTATTTT	CASSWGEADTQYF
TRBV15	TRBJ2-1	13	NA	NA	TGTGCCACCAGCAAGGTGCCACGCAATGAGCAGTTCTTC	CATSKVPRNEQFF
TRBV5-1	TRBJ2-7	15	few	NA	TGCGCCAGCAGACCTGACATGGGGAGGTACTACGAGCAGTACTTC	CASRPDMGRYYEQYF
TRBV9	TRBJ2-1	12	NA	NA	TGTGCCAGCAGCACAACAGGGTACGAGCAGTTCTTC	CASSTTGYEQFF
TRBV12-3/TRBV12-4	TRBJ2-7	15	NA	NA	TGTGCCAGCAGTTTATTAGTGAATAGCGACGGCGAGCAGTACTTC	CASSLLVNSDGEQYF
TRBV6-5	TRBJ2-2	15	few	NA	TGTGCCAGCAGTTTAGAGGAGGGGACCACCGGGGAGCTGTTTTTT	CASSLEEGTTGELFF
TRBV25-1	TRBJ2-1	19	NA	TRBD2	TGTGCCAGCAGTGACGGGGGGAATAAGGCGGGACGAATGTACAATGAGCAGTTCTTC	CASSDGGNKAGRMYNEQFF
TRBV12-3/TRBV12-4	TRBJ2-3	15	few	NA	TGTGCCAGCAGTTTACGAGGGGATGGCACAGATACGCAGTATTTT	CASSLRGDGTDTQYF
TRBV28	TRBJ2-7	14	NA	NA	TGTGCCAGCAGTTTCTCTTCAGAAGCCTACGAGCAGTACTTC	CASSFSSEAYEQYF
TRBV4-2	TRBJ2-4	19	NA	TRBD2	TGTGCCAGCAGCCAAGATGGGATAGCGGGAGAATGGGGCAAAAACATTCAGTACTTC	CASSQDGIAGEWGKNIQYF
TRBV29-1	TRBJ2-1	16	many	NA	TGCAGCGTTGAAGAAGGGCGGGTAAAGAGCAGGGATGAGCAGTTCTTC	CSVEEGRVKSRDEQFF
TRBV7-9	TRBJ1-2	12	NA	NA	TGTGCCAGCAGCTTGATGAACTATGGCTACACCTTC	CASSLMNYGYTF
TRBV7-9	TRBJ2-5	15	NA	NA	TGTGCCAGCAGCCCCAACGGCGGGCCTCGGGAGACCCAGTACTTC	CASSPNGGPRETQYF
TRBV9	TRBJ2-3	15	many	TRBD2	TGTGCCAGCAGCGCGAGCGGGAGAGGGACAGATACGCAGTATTTT	CASSASGRGTDTQYF
TRBV27	TRBJ1-3	15	few	NA	TGTGCCAGCAGGGCAATAGGGAGCTCTGGAAACACCATATATTTT	CASRAIGSSGNTIYF
TRBV28	TRBJ2-7	13	many	NA	TGTGCCAGCAGTTTGCGGGGCTTGCACGAGCAGTACTTC	CASSLRGLHEQYF
TRBV5-1	TRBJ1-2	16	NA	TRBD1	TGCGCCAGCAGCTTGGCCTTGGACAGGGACCCAAATGGCTACACCTTC	CASSLALDRDPNGYTF
TRBV29-1	TRBJ2-1	11	many	NA	TGCAGCTCCAGGGTTGGGAATGAGCAGTTCTTC	CSSRVGNEQFF
TRBV10-1	TRBJ2-2	15	NA	TRBD2	TGCGCCAGCAGTGAGCTCACTCTAGCGGCCGGGGAGCTGTTTTTT	CASSELTLAAGELFF
TRBV29-1	TRBJ1-1	14	few	TRBD1	TGCAGCGTTAGAAGACGTCAGGGGGACACTGAAGCTTTCTTT	CSVRRRQGDTEAFF
TRBV28	TRBJ2-5	14	few	NA	TGTGCCAGCAGTTTGGTCGGTGTCCAAGAGACCCAGTACTTC	CASSLVGVQETQYF
TRBV7-3	TRBJ2-2	14	few	NA	TGTGCCAGCAGCCCCGTTGGGAGCACCGGGGAGCTGTTTTTT	CASSPVGSTGELFF
TRBV18	TRBJ2-7	13	NA	NA	TGTGCCAGCTCACTCTACGGGTTATACGAGCAGTACTTC	CASSLYGLYEQYF
TRBV6-1	TRBJ2-5	15	NA	TRBD1	TGTGCCAGCAGCCCGGGACAGGGAAGGGCAGAGACCCAGTACTTC	CASSPGQGRAETQYF
TRBV18	TRBJ2-7	11	NA	NA	TGTGCCAGCTCACCACCCGACGAGCAGTACTTC	CASSPPDEQYF
TRBV5-1	TRBJ1-5	15	NA	NA	TGCGCCAGCAGCTTGGCGGCTGGGGGGAATCAGCCCCAGCATTTT	CASSLAAGGNQPQHF
TRBV13	TRBJ2-1	15	few	NA	TGTGCCAGCAGCTTAGAGGTTAGCAGATACAATGAGCAGTTCTTC	CASSLEVSRYNEQFF
TRBV3-1	TRBJ1-5	14	NA	NA	TGTGCCAGCAGCCAAGATTCGGGCAATCAGCCCCAGCATTTT	CASSQDSGNQPQHF
TRBV12-3/TRBV12-4	TRBJ2-7	15	NA	TRBD1	TGTGCCAGCAGACCCGGGACAGGGGGCCGTGGCGAGCAGTACTTC	CASRPGTGGRGEQYF